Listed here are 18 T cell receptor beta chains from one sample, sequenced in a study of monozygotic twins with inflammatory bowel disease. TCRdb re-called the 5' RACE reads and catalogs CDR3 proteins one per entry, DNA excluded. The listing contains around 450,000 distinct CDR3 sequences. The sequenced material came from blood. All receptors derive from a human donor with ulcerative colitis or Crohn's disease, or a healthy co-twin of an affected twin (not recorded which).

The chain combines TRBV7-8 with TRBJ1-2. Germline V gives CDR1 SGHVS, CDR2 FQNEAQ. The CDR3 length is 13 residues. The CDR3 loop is CASSLSIGYGYTF.

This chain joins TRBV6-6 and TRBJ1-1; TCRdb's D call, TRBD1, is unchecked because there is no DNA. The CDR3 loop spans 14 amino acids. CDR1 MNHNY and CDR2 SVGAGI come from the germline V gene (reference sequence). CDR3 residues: CASSSLGGSTEAFF.

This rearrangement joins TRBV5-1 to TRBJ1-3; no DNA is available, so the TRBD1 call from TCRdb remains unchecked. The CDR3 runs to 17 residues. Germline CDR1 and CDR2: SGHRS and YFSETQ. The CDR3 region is CASSLSRQGGASRTIYF.

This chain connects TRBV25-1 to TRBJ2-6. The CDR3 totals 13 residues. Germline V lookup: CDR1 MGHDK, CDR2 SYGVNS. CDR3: CASSEAGANVLTF.

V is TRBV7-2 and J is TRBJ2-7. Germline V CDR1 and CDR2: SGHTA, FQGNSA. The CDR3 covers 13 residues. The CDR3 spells CASSLDVSHEQYF.

CDR3 residues: CSLSTGTNTEAFF. The chain carries TRBV29-1 and TRBJ1-1; TCRdb proposes TRBD1, but this gene call is untestable without DNA. The germline V gene encodes CDR1 SQVTM and CDR2 ANQGSEA. There are 13 residues in the CDR3.

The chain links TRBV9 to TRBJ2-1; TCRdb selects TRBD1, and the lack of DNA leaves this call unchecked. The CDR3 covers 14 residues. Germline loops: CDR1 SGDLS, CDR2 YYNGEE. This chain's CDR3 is CASSGTGGFNEQFF.

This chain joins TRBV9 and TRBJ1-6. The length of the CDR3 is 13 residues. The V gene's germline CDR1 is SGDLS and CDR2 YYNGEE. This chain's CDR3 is CASRGNSNSPLHF. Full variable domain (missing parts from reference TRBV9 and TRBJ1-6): DSGVTQTPKHLITATGQRVTLRCSPRSGDLSVYWYQQSLDQGLQFLIQYYNGEERAKGNILERFSAQQFPDLHSELNLSSLELGDSALYFCASRGNSNSPLHFGNGTRLTVT.

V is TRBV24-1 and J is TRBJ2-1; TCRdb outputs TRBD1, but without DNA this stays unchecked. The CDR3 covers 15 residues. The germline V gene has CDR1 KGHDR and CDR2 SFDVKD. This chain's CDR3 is CATRGGRNSYNEQFF.

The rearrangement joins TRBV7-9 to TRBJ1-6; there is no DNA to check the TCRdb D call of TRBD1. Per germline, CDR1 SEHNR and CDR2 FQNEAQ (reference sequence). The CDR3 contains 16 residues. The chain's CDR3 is CASSGGLGVRNSPLHF.

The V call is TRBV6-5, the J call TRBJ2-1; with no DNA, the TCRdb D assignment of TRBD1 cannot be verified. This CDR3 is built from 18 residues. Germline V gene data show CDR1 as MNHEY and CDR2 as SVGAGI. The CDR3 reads CASSLWYPGADTYNEQFF.

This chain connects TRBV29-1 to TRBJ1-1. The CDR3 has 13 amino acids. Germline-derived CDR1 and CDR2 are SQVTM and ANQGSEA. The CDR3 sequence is CSVEGRGPTEAFF.

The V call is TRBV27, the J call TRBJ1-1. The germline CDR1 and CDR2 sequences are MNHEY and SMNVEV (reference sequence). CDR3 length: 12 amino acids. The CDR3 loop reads CASSQAATKAFF.

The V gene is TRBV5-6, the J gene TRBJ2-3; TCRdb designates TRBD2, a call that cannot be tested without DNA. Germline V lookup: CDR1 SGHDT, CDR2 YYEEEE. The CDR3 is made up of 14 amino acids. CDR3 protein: CASSPVRAPDTQYF.

Here the CDR3 reads CASSHRTGNTGELFF. The rearrangement joins TRBV3-1 to TRBJ2-2; TCRdb reports TRBD1, a call that lacks DNA to check it against. This CDR3 has 15 amino acids. The germline V gene has CDR1 LGHDT and CDR2 YNNKEL (reference sequence).

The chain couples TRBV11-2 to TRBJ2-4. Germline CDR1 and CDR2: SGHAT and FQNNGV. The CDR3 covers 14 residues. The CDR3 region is CASSSLGGQNIQYF.

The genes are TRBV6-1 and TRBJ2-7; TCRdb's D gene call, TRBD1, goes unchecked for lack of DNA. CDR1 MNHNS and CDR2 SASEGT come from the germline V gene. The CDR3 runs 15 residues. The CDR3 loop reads CASSPHRAGGYEQYF.

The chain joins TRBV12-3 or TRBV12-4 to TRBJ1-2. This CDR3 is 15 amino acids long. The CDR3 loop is CASSFDFGLSYGYTF.